This T cell receptor beta chain was found in a study of cytomegalovirus exposure and HLA in healthy donors. Note on this clone: The antigen is unknown.

The primer mix had 60 Vbeta and 13 Jbeta primers. Sequencing was performed with immunoSEQ multiplex PCR; in TCRdb, only in-frame clones are kept and a portion is missing. The sample shows roughly 140,000 clones, 78% of them seen only once. Nominal health characterized the donors when sampled, though unrecorded immune exposures were likely. General study points: HLA-A and HLA-B allele assignments for most subjects were reportedly predicted accurately using TCR beta sequences.

The CDR3 has 14 residues. CDR1 is LNHDA and CDR2 is SQIVND in the germline V gene (reference sequence). J lost 4 bases, V lost 6 bases, and 5 bases had no gene match. This sequence was found in a woman aged 18-29 years in good health and CMV-seropositive. What was sequenced was PBMCs. This chain uses TRBV19 with TRBJ2-1, with 8 bases identical to TRBD1. Here the CDR3 reads CASRTGGVYNEQFF. CDR3 DNA: TGTGCCAGTAGAACAGGGGGAGTATACAATGAGCAGTTCTTC. The whole variable domain, remainder taken from reference TRBV19 and TRBJ2-1, is DGGITQSPKYLFRKEGQNVTLSCEQNLNHDAMYWYRQDPGQGLRLIYYSQIVNDFQKGDIAEGYSVSREKKESFPLTVTSAQKNPTAFYLCASRTGGVYNEQFFGPGTRLTVL.